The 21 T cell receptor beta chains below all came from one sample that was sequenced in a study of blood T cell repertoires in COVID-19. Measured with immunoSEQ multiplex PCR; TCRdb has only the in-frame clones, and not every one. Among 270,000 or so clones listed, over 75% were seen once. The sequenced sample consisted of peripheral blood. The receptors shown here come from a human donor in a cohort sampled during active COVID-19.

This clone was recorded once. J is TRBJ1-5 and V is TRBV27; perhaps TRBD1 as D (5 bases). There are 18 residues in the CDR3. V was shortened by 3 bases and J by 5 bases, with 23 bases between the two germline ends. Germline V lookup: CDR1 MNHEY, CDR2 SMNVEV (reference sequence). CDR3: CASSFSAGTLGVYQPQHF. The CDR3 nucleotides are TGTGCCAGCAGTTTCAGCGCAGGGACTTTGGGGGTTTATCAGCCCCAGCATTTT.

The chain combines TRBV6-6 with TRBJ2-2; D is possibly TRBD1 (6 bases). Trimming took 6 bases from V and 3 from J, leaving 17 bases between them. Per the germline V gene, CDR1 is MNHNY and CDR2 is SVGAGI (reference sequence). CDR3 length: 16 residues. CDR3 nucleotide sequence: TGTGCCAGCAGGGACCGGTCAGGGGCGGACACCGGGGAGCTGTTTTTT. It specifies CASRDRSGADTGELFF.

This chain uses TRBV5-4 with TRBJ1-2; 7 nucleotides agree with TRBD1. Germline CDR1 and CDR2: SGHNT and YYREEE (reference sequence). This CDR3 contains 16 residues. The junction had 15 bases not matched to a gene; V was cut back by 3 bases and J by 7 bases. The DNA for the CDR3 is TGTGCCAGCAGCTCCCGGTTGGGACAGAGGTCTGGTGGCTACACCTTC. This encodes CASSSRLGQRSGGYTF.

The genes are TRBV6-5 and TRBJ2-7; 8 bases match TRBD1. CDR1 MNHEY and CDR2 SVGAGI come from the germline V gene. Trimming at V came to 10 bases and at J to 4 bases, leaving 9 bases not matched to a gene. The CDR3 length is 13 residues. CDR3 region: CATTSGGSYEQYF. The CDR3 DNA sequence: TGTGCCACGACCTCAGGGGGCAGTTACGAGCAGTACTTC.

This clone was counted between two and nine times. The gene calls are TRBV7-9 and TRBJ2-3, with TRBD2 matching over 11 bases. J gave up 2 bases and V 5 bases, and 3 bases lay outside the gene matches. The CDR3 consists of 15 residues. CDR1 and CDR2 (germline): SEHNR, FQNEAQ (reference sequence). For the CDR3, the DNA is TGTGCCAGCAGCCCGACTAGCGGGAACACAGATACGCAGTATTTT. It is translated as CASSPTSGNTDTQYF.

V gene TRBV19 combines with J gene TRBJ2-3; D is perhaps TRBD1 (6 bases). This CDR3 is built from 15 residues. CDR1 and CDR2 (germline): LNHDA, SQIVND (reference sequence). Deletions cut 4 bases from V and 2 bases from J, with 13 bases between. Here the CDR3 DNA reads TGTGCCAGTAGTAGGGGACAAACCATCACAGATACGCAGTATTTT. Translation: CASSRGQTITDTQYF.

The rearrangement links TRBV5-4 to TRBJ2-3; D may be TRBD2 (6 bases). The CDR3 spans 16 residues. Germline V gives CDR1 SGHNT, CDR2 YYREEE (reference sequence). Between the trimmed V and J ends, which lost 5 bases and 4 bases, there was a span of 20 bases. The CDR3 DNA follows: TGTGCCAGCAGGTACCATGGGTCGGGAGACGCAGATACGCAGTATTTT. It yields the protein CASRYHGSGDADTQYF.

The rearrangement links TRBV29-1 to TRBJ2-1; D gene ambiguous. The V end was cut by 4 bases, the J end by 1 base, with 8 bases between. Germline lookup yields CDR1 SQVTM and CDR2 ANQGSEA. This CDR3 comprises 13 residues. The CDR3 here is CSVARKSYNEQFF. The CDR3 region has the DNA TGCAGCGTTGCCCGTAAATCCTACAATGAGCAGTTCTTC.

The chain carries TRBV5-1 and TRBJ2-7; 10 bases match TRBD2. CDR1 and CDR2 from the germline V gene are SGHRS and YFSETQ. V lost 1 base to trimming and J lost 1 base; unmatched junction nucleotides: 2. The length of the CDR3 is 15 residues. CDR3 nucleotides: TGCGCCAGCAGCTTGTTACTAGCGGGGTCCTACGAGCAGTACTTC. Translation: CASSLLLAGSYEQYF.

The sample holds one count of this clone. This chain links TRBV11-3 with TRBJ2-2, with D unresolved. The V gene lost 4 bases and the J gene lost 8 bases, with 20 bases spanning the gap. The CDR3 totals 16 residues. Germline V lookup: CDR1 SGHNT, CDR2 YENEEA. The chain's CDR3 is CASSSFDTKMRGELFF. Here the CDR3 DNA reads TGTGCCAGCAGCTCATTTGATACTAAGATGCGTGGGGAGCTGTTTTTT.

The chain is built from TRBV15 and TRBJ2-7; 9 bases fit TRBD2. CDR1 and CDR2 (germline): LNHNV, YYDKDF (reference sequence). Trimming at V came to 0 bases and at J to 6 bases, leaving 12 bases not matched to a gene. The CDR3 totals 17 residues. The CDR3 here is CATSRDTMIAGAFEQYF. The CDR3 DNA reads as TGTGCCACCAGCAGAGATACAATGATAGCGGGAGCATTCGAGCAGTACTTC. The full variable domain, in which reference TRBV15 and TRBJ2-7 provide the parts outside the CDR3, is DAMVIQNPRYQVTQFGKPVTLSCSQTLNHNVMYWYQQKSSQAPKLLFHYYDKDFNNEADTPDNFQSRRPNTSFCFLDIRSPGLGDTAMYLCATSRDTMIAGAFEQYFGPGTRLTVT.

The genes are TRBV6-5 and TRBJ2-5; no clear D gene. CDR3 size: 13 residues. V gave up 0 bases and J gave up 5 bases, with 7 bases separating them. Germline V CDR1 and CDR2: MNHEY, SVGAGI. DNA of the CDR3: TGTGCCAGCAGTTACTCGAGTATCGAGACCCAGTACTTC. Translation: CASSYSSIETQYF.

CDR3 amino acids: CSAREWDTEAFF. CDR3 nucleotide sequence: TGCAGCGCCAGGGAATGGGACACTGAAGCTTTCTTT. The gene calls are TRBV29-1 and TRBJ1-1, with D perhaps matching TRBD1 (5 bases). This CDR3 comprises 12 residues. Germline V gives CDR1 SQVTM, CDR2 ANQGSEA. The V and J ends lost 7 bases and 3 bases respectively, with 12 bases between them. Full variable domain (remainder filled in from reference TRBV29-1 and TRBJ1-1): SAVISQKPSRDICQRGTSLTIQCQVDSQVTMMFWYRQQPGQSLTLIATANQGSEATYESGFVIDKFPISRPNLTFSTLTVSNMSPEDSSIYLCSAREWDTEAFFGQGTRLTVV.

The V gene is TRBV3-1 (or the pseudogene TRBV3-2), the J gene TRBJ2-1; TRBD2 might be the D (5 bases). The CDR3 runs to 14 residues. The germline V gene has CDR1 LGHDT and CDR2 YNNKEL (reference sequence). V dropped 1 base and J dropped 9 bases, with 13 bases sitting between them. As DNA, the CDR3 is TGTGCCAGCAGCCAAGTTGACGGGGTTCGTGAGCAGTTCTTC. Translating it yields CASSQVDGVREQFF.

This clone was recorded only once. The CDR3 DNA sequence: TGTGCCAGCAGCTTAGGAATGAGCAATGAGCAGTTCTTC. Translating it yields CASSLGMSNEQFF. This rearrangement joins TRBV7-7 to TRBJ2-1; D is unresolved. The CDR3 runs to 13 residues. Trimming stripped 1 base from V and 6 bases from J, with 7 bases between. Germline V gene sequence: CDR1 SSHAT, CDR2 FNYEAQ (reference sequence).

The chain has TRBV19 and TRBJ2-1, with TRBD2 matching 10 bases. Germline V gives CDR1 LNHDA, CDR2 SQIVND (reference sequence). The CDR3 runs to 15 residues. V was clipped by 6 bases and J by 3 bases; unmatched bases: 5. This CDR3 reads CASRLTSGDYNEQFF. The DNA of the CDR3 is TGTGCCAGTAGACTTACTAGCGGGGACTACAATGAGCAGTTCTTC.

CDR3 DNA: TGTGCCAGCAATGGACTGTCGGACTACGAGCAGTACTTC. It codes for CASNGLSDYEQYF. This chain links TRBV2 with TRBJ2-7; TRBD2 might be the D (5 bases). CDR3 size: 13 residues. Trimming stripped 7 bases from V and 3 bases from J, with 13 bases between. CDR1 and CDR2 from the germline V gene are SNHLY and FYNNEI.

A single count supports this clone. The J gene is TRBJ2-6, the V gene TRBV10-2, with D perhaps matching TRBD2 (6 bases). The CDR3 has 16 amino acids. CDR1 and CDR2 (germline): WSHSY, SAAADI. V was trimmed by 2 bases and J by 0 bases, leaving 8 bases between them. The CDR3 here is CASSEGGFSGANVLTF. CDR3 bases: TGCGCCAGCAGTGAGGGGGGGTTCTCTGGGGCCAACGTCCTGACTTTC.

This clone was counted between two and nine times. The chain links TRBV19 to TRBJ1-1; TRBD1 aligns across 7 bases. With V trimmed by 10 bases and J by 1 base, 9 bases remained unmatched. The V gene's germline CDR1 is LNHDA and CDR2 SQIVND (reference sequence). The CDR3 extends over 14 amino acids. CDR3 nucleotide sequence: TGTGCCACCAGAGGGGGGACAGCGAACACTGAAGCTTTCTTT. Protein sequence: CATRGGTANTEAFF.

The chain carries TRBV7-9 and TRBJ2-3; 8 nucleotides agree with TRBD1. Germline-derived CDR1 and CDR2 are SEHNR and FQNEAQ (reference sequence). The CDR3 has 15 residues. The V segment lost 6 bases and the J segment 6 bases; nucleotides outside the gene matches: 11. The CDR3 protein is CASSANSGGADTQYF. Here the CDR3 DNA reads TGTGCCAGCAGTGCAAACTCAGGGGGCGCGGATACGCAGTATTTT.

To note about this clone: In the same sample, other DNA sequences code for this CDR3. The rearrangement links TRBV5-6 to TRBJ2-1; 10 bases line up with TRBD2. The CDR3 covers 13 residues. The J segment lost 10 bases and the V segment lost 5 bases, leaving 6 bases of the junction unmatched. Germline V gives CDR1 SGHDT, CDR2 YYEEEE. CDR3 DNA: TGTGCCAGCAGTTTAGCGGGAGGACGGGAGCAGTTCTTC. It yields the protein CASSLAGGREQFF.